Below are 14 T cell receptor beta chains sequenced from a single sample in a study of blood T cell repertoires in COVID-19 (TCRdb year 2020). Libraries were constructed by the immunoSEQ multiplex PCR assay. The table was pulled from immuneACCESS by TCRdb, which kept in-frame rearrangements only. Such tables lose some clones; where checked, under half of the loss comes from unresolved V genes, and the rest has no known cause. The sample table lists 50,000 or so clones, approximately 86% of them with a count of one. The ten largest clones add up to approximately 15% of the sample. Sequencing used peripheral blood. The source of these receptors is a man aged 40-55 years with acute or convalescent COVID-19.

This chain connects TRBV3-1 (or the pseudogene TRBV3-2) to TRBJ1-2, with TRBD1 matching 11 bases. This CDR3 comprises 15 residues. V shed 3 bases, J shed 5 bases, and the junction held 5 bases outside the gene matches. Germline V gene lookup returns CDR1 LGHDT and CDR2 YNNKEL (reference sequence). The CDR3 region is CASSQGQGVSYGYTF. The CDR3 nucleotides are TGTGCCAGCAGCCAGGGACAGGGGGTGTCGTATGGCTACACCTTC.

CDR3 bases: TGTGCCAGCTCATCGCTGACAGGGTTCAACTTTGGAAACACCATATATTTT. Protein sequence: CASSSLTGFNFGNTIYF. The chain joins TRBV18 to TRBJ1-3; 7 bases are a match to TRBD1. Germline V gene sequence: CDR1 KGHSH, CDR2 LQKENI. The CDR3 is 17 amino acids. V lost 5 bases and J lost 3; bases outside the gene matches: 13.

The rearrangement joins TRBV23-1 to TRBJ2-2, with D uncertain. TRBV23-1 is an open reading frame, and its role is uncertain. Trimming stripped 8 bases from V and 3 bases from J, with 13 bases between. The CDR3 sequence is 14 residues long. CDR3 residues: CASRLLSDTGELFF. The CDR3, as DNA: TGCGCCAGCCGCCTCCTATCGGACACCGGGGAGCTGTTTTTT.

This chain links TRBV27 with TRBJ1-1; 7 bases align to TRBD1. The CDR3 runs to 13 residues. V was pared by 4 bases and J by 1 base, with 0 bases of the junction left unmatched. Germline values: CDR1 MNHEY, CDR2 SMNVEV (reference sequence). The CDR3 DNA reads as TGTGCCAGCAGTTCAGGGGGGAACACTGAAGCTTTCTTT. The encoded protein is CASSSGGNTEAFF.

The rearrangement joins TRBV6-5 to TRBJ2-7; 7 bases match TRBD1. V lost 6 bases and J lost 6; bases outside the gene matches: 5. The CDR3 extends over 12 amino acids. The germline V gene encodes CDR1 MNHEY and CDR2 SVGAGI. The CDR3 coding sequence is TGTGCCAGCAGAGACACAGGGGTCGAGCAGTACGTC. It is translated as CASRDTGVEQYV.

This chain uses TRBV6-5 with TRBJ1-6; D unclear. The CDR3 is made up of 13 amino acids. Per germline, CDR1 MNHEY and CDR2 SVGAGI. With 7 bases removed from V and 10 bases from J, the gap between germline ends came to 14 bases. CDR3 nucleotides: TGTGCCAGCAACGGGATGGGAGGATCACCCCTCCACTTT. Residues: CASNGMGGSPLHF.

The V gene is TRBV19, the J gene TRBJ1-1, with D possibly matching TRBD1 (6 bases). Germline CDR1 reads LNHDA; CDR2 reads SQIVND (reference sequence). CDR3 size: 12 residues. The ends were cut back, 6 bases at V and 7 bases at J, with 12 bases in the middle. The CDR3 bases are TGTGCCAGTAGGCAGGGGTTGGTTGAAGCTTTCTTT. Protein: CASRQGLVEAFF.

The rearrangement joins TRBV7-9 to TRBJ1-1; D unclear. V gave up 3 bases and J gave up 1 base, with 12 bases separating them. Germline CDR1 is SEHNR and CDR2 is FQNEAQ (reference sequence). This CDR3 comprises 15 residues. The chain's CDR3 is CASSFSGNPNTEAFF. CDR3 sequence (DNA): TGTGCCAGCAGCTTCAGCGGAAACCCGAACACTGAAGCTTTCTTT.

The V call is TRBV29-1, the J call TRBJ2-5; unclear D gene. Looked up from germline, CDR1 is SQVTM and CDR2 is ANQGSEA. The CDR3 has 10 residues. The CDR3 spells CTVMSETQYF. The CDR3 DNA reads as TGCACCGTAATGTCGGAGACCCAGTACTTC.

The rearrangement joins TRBV4-2 to TRBJ2-6; D remains ambiguous. The germline V gene has CDR1 LGHNA and CDR2 YNFKEQ. CDR3 length: 16 residues. V shed 6 bases and J shed 4 bases, with 16 bases lying between them. The CDR3 reads CASSRDQDSGANVLTF. The CDR3, as DNA: TGTGCCAGCAGTCGCGACCAGGATTCCGGGGCCAACGTCCTGACTTTC.

The chain is built from TRBV28 and TRBJ2-5; TRBD2 matches at 8 bases. V was clipped by 3 bases and J by 4 bases; unmatched bases: 7. The CDR3 is 15 residues long. CDR1 and CDR2 (germline): MDHEN, SYDVKM. The CDR3 nucleotides read TGTGCCAGCAGTTTTAAACGGGGGGGCCGAGAGACCCAGTACTTC. Translation: CASSFKRGGRETQYF.

The chain links TRBV7-9 to TRBJ2-3, with D perhaps TRBD1 (5 bases). CDR3 length: 15 residues. The germline V gene encodes CDR1 SEHNR and CDR2 FQNEAQ (reference sequence). V shed 1 base and J shed 3 bases, with 11 bases lying between them. CDR3 in DNA: TGTGCCAGCAGCTTAGAGGGGTTTAGGACAGATACGCAGTATTTT. It translates to CASSLEGFRTDTQYF.

The chain recombines TRBV2 with TRBJ1-1; D remains unclear. CDR1 is SNHLY, CDR2 FYNNEI, per germline. V was clipped by 7 bases and J by 3 bases, with 15 bases between them. The CDR3 runs 14 residues. CDR3 DNA: TGTGCCAGCATCGGAGGAGGAAGCTACACTGAAGCTTTCTTT. Amino acids: CASIGGGSYTEAFF.

This clone turned up a few times. The V gene is TRBV9, the J gene TRBJ1-1, with 10 bases matching TRBD1. Germline V gene lookup returns CDR1 SGDLS and CDR2 YYNGEE. The V gene end was trimmed by 0 bases and the J gene end by 10 bases; junction bases not matched to a gene: 3. The CDR3 consists of 13 residues. DNA for the CDR3: TGTGCCAGCAGCGTAGGGGACAGGGGAGGAGCTTTCTTT. This gives the protein CASSVGDRGGAFF.